This T cell receptor (beta chain) was recorded in a study of radiotherapy plus CTLA-4 blockade in lung cancer. Sequencing used immunoSEQ multiplex PCR; TCRdb keeps in-frame clones, though not all of them. This sample carries tens of thousands of clones, about 70% of them seen once, and the ten largest clones take about 8.9%. The CDR3 contains 15 residues. Germline assignment: CDR1 MNHNY and CDR2 SVGAGI (reference sequence). Deletions cut 7 bases from V and 2 bases from J, with 18 bases between. This material consisted of peripheral blood, taken from a patient treated with radiotherapy plus ipilimumab. This TCR was sampled from a human donor with non-small cell lung cancer whose response to radiotherapy plus ipilimumab could not be evaluated. The chain couples TRBV6-6 to TRBJ2-7; the D gene is possibly TRBD2 (7 bases). The CDR3: CASTPGGAGTYEQYF. For the CDR3, the DNA is TGTGCCAGCACCCCTGGGGGGGCGGGGACCTACGAGCAGTACTTC.